A selection of T cell receptor beta chains follows, all from one sample in a study of blood T cells in healthy people across ages. TCRdb reprocessed the 5' RACE reads with MiXCR, giving one entry per CDR3 protein. The sample consists of more than 750,000 distinct CDR3 sequences, almost 30% of them appearing once. The same data also went into a second study, on T cells of mothers and their children.

Sequenced material: blood. These receptor sequences come from a woman between 40 and 50 years old in good health. Each CDR3 is given with its conserved first and last residue. Each record gives: clone size, V gene, CDR3 length, J gene, D gene, CDR3 protein, CDR3 DNA. A D gene is named only where the DNA matches it firmly. The size field is filled for only some rows; it gives once, few, many or a size class.

abundance: few
v_gene: TRBV27
len: 15
j_gene: TRBJ2-6
d_gene: .
CDR3aa: CASSLGGQRANVLTF
CDR3nt: TGTGCCAGCAGTTTAGGGGGGCAACGGGCCAACGTCCTGACTTTC

abundance: .
v_gene: TRBV7-3
len: 13
j_gene: TRBJ2-1
d_gene: .
CDR3aa: CASTRLRDNKQFF
CDR3nt: TGTGCCAGCACCCGATTGAGGGACAATAAGCAGTTCTTC

abundance: .
v_gene: TRBV7-2
len: 16
j_gene: TRBJ2-5
d_gene: TRBD2
CDR3aa: CASSFTSAGRAGEQYF
CDR3nt: TGTGCCAGCAGCTTTACGTCGGCCGGGCGGGCGGGAGAGCAGTACTTC

abundance: many
v_gene: TRBV27
len: 15
j_gene: TRBJ2-7
d_gene: .
CDR3aa: CASSWATGTSYEQYF
CDR3nt: TGTGCCAGCAGTTGGGCTACAGGGACCTCCTACGAGCAGTACTTC

abundance: .
v_gene: TRBV4-3
len: 16
j_gene: TRBJ1-6
d_gene: .
CDR3aa: CASSQEGRGGDSPLHF
CDR3nt: TGCGCCAGCAGCCAAGAAGGCAGAGGGGGGGATTCACCCCTCCACTTT

abundance: few
v_gene: TRBV20-1
len: 14
j_gene: TRBJ2-1
d_gene: .
CDR3aa: CSASWRSSYNEQFF
CDR3nt: TGCAGTGCTTCCTGGCGGAGCTCCTACAATGAGCAGTTCTTC

abundance: .
v_gene: TRBV28
len: 16
j_gene: TRBJ1-5
d_gene: TRBD1
CDR3aa: CASSSRTGTGSQPQHF
CDR3nt: TGTGCCAGCAGTTCCCGAACCGGGACAGGGTCACAGCCCCAGCATTTT

abundance: many
v_gene: TRBV10-2
len: 13
j_gene: TRBJ2-5
d_gene: .
CDR3aa: CASMRRPQETQYF
CDR3nt: TGCGCCAGCATGCGGCGGCCTCAAGAGACCCAGTACTTC

abundance: .
v_gene: TRBV7-8
len: 15
j_gene: TRBJ2-1
d_gene: .
CDR3aa: CASSFGLDIYNEQFF
CDR3nt: TGTGCCAGCAGCTTCGGGCTAGACATCTACAATGAGCAGTTCTTC

abundance: .
v_gene: TRBV7-2
len: 16
j_gene: TRBJ2-3
d_gene: .
CDR3aa: CASSLVAGPPGDTQYF
CDR3nt: TGTGCCAGCAGCTTAGTGGCGGGACCCCCGGGAGATACGCAGTATTTT

abundance: .
v_gene: TRBV5-1
len: 12
j_gene: TRBJ2-2
d_gene: TRBD1
CDR3aa: CASSIQTGEPFF
CDR3nt: TGCGCCAGCAGCATCCAGACAGGGGAGCCGTTTTTT

abundance: many
v_gene: TRBV20-1
len: 15
j_gene: TRBJ2-7
d_gene: TRBD2
CDR3aa: CSARLSLAGSYEQYF
CDR3nt: TGCAGTGCTAGGCTTTCCCTAGCGGGGTCCTACGAGCAGTACTTC

abundance: once
v_gene: TRBV7-2
len: 14
j_gene: TRBJ2-1
d_gene: TRBD1
CDR3aa: CASSSGDRYNEQFF
CDR3nt: TGTGCCAGCAGCTCGGGGGACAGGTACAATGAGCAGTTCTTC

abundance: many
v_gene: TRBV9
len: 15
j_gene: TRBJ1-6
d_gene: .
CDR3aa: CASSVVSGANSPLHF
CDR3nt: TGTGCCAGCAGCGTAGTCTCGGGGGCGAATTCACCCCTCCACTTT

abundance: .
v_gene: TRBV9
len: 15
j_gene: TRBJ2-5
d_gene: TRBD1
CDR3aa: CASSVVDRGKETQYF
CDR3nt: TGTGCCAGCAGCGTGGTTGACAGGGGGAAAGAGACCCAGTACTTC

abundance: few
v_gene: TRBV24-1
len: 13
j_gene: TRBJ2-1
d_gene: .
CDR3aa: CATSDLDHNEQFF
CDR3nt: TGTGCCACCAGTGATTTGGACCACAATGAGCAGTTCTTC

abundance: .
v_gene: TRBV20-1
len: 16
j_gene: TRBJ2-1
d_gene: TRBD2
CDR3aa: CSARSRRGTYYNEQFF
CDR3nt: TGCAGTGCTAGATCTCGGCGGGGGACTTACTACAATGAGCAGTTCTTC

abundance: .
v_gene: TRBV18
len: 17
j_gene: TRBJ1-1
d_gene: .
CDR3aa: CASSPLPGATGSTEAFF
CDR3nt: TGTGCCAGCTCACCACTCCCGGGAGCGACAGGATCCACTGAAGCTTTCTTT

abundance: .
v_gene: TRBV6-5
len: 14
j_gene: TRBJ2-3
d_gene: TRBD1
CDR3aa: CASSRQGYPDTQYF
CDR3nt: TGTGCCAGCAGTCGACAGGGTTACCCAGATACGCAGTATTTT

abundance: .
v_gene: TRBV24-1
len: 12
j_gene: TRBJ2-3
d_gene: .
CDR3aa: CATSDITDTQYF
CDR3nt: TGTGCCACCAGTGATATTACAGATACGCAGTATTTT

abundance: many
v_gene: TRBV27
len: 16
j_gene: TRBJ2-3
d_gene: .
CDR3aa: CASSPSWATSTDTQYF
CDR3nt: TGTGCCAGCAGTCCCTCGTGGGCTACTAGCACAGATACGCAGTATTTT

abundance: few
v_gene: TRBV20-1
len: 16
j_gene: TRBJ2-4
d_gene: .
CDR3aa: CSASPLQGGGKNIQYF
CDR3nt: TGCAGTGCTAGCCCTCTGCAGGGCGGAGGCAAAAACATTCAGTACTTC

abundance: few
v_gene: TRBV5-1
len: 15
j_gene: TRBJ1-2
d_gene: TRBD1
CDR3aa: CASSLGGQGFDGYTF
CDR3nt: TGCGCCAGCAGCTTGGGTGGACAGGGTTTTGATGGCTACACCTTC

abundance: .
v_gene: TRBV2
len: 16
j_gene: TRBJ1-6
d_gene: .
CDR3aa: CASSPDVSSYNSPLHF
CDR3nt: TGTGCCAGCAGTCCGGACGTGAGCTCCTATAATTCACCCCTCCACTTT

abundance: many
v_gene: TRBV4-3
len: 15
j_gene: TRBJ1-2
d_gene: .
CDR3aa: CASSQEGVGGSSYTF
CDR3nt: TGCGCCAGCAGCCAAGAGGGAGTAGGGGGTTCGAGCTACACCTTC

abundance: few
v_gene: TRBV4-3
len: 14
j_gene: TRBJ1-2
d_gene: .
CDR3aa: CASSNDWDMRSYTF
CDR3nt: TGCGCCAGCAGCAATGACTGGGACATGAGGAGCTACACCTTC

abundance: once
v_gene: TRBV27
len: 18
j_gene: TRBJ2-2
d_gene: .
CDR3aa: CASSSKRGAIANTGELFF
CDR3nt: TGTGCCAGCAGTTCTAAGAGAGGGGCGATAGCGAACACCGGGGAGCTGTTTTTT

abundance: .
v_gene: TRBV9
len: 14
j_gene: TRBJ2-4
d_gene: .
CDR3aa: CASTLGGPENIQYF
CDR3nt: TGTGCCAGCACCCTGGGTGGGCCGGAAAACATTCAGTACTTC

abundance: .
v_gene: TRBV14
len: 13
j_gene: TRBJ2-1
d_gene: TRBD1
CDR3aa: CASSQISTGEQFF
CDR3nt: TGTGCCAGCAGCCAAATATCGACAGGGGAGCAGTTCTTC

abundance: .
v_gene: TRBV6-6
len: 14
j_gene: TRBJ1-5
d_gene: TRBD1
CDR3aa: CASREGQLNQPQHF
CDR3nt: TGTGCCAGCAGGGAGGGACAGCTGAATCAGCCCCAGCATTTT

abundance: .
v_gene: TRBV12-3/TRBV12-4
len: 13
j_gene: TRBJ1-4
d_gene: .
CDR3aa: CASIGRVGEKLFF
CDR3nt: TGTGCCAGCATAGGCAGGGTTGGCGAAAAACTGTTTTTT

abundance: .
v_gene: TRBV5-1
len: 15
j_gene: TRBJ2-1
d_gene: .
CDR3aa: CASSLSAGEYNEQFF
CDR3nt: TGCGCCAGCAGCTTGTCGGCAGGGGAATACAATGAGCAGTTCTTC

abundance: .
v_gene: TRBV2
len: 13
j_gene: TRBJ2-1
d_gene: .
CDR3aa: CASSELVAGGRFF
CDR3nt: TGTGCCAGCAGTGAGCTGGTGGCCGGTGGGCGGTTCTTC

abundance: .
v_gene: TRBV29-1
len: 14
j_gene: TRBJ1-2
d_gene: .
CDR3aa: CSVGEKGERFGYTF
CDR3nt: TGCAGCGTTGGCGAGAAGGGGGAACGGTTTGGCTACACCTTC

abundance: .
v_gene: TRBV29-1
len: 16
j_gene: TRBJ2-3
d_gene: .
CDR3aa: CSVEDLPGFVTDTQYF
CDR3nt: TGCAGCGTTGAAGATTTGCCAGGGTTTGTCACAGATACGCAGTATTTT

abundance: many
v_gene: TRBV5-1
len: 12
j_gene: TRBJ2-1
d_gene: .
CDR3aa: CASSLEHNEQFF
CDR3nt: TGCGCCAGCAGCTTGGAGCACAATGAGCAGTTCTTC

abundance: .
v_gene: TRBV11-2
len: 15
j_gene: TRBJ2-7
d_gene: TRBD2
CDR3aa: CASSPDGGSGYEQYF
CDR3nt: TGTGCCAGCAGCCCAGACGGGGGGAGCGGCTACGAGCAGTACTTC

abundance: few
v_gene: TRBV12-3/TRBV12-4
len: 14
j_gene: TRBJ2-7
d_gene: .
CDR3aa: CASTSLDRAYEQYF
CDR3nt: TGTGCCAGCACCTCATTGGACCGAGCCTACGAGCAGTACTTC

abundance: few
v_gene: TRBV28
len: 15
j_gene: TRBJ1-5
d_gene: TRBD1
CDR3aa: CASSSDREIVQPQHF
CDR3nt: TGTGCCAGCAGCTCGGACAGGGAGATAGTTCAGCCCCAGCATTTT

abundance: few
v_gene: TRBV4-1
len: 14
j_gene: TRBJ2-7
d_gene: .
CDR3aa: CASSSPGQFYEQYF
CDR3nt: TGCGCCAGCAGCTCCCCGGGGCAGTTCTACGAGCAGTACTTC

abundance: .
v_gene: TRBV25-1
len: 14
j_gene: TRBJ1-1
d_gene: TRBD1
CDR3aa: CASRITGGTGEAFF
CDR3nt: TGTGCCAGCAGGATAACAGGGGGGACAGGTGAAGCTTTCTTT

abundance: .
v_gene: TRBV6-2/TRBV6-3
len: 15
j_gene: TRBJ2-5
d_gene: TRBD2
CDR3aa: CASSPEGLGVETQYF
CDR3nt: TGTGCCAGCAGCCCCGAGGGACTAGGGGTAGAGACCCAGTACTTC

abundance: few
v_gene: TRBV6-5
len: 15
j_gene: TRBJ1-2
d_gene: .
CDR3aa: CASSYYGRSNYGYTF
CDR3nt: TGTGCCAGCAGTTACTACGGCCGTTCTAACTATGGCTACACCTTC

abundance: .
v_gene: TRBV29-1
len: 12
j_gene: TRBJ2-5
d_gene: TRBD1
CDR3aa: CSVERDSYEQDF
CDR3nt: TGCAGCGTCGAGAGGGACAGCTACGAGCAGGACTTC

abundance: .
v_gene: TRBV3-1
len: 14
j_gene: TRBJ1-5
d_gene: .
CDR3aa: CASSQEEPDQPQHF
CDR3nt: TGTGCCAGCAGCCAAGAGGAACCGGATCAGCCCCAGCATTTT

abundance: .
v_gene: TRBV14
len: 13
j_gene: TRBJ2-5
d_gene: TRBD1
CDR3aa: CASCETGDREQYF
CDR3nt: TGTGCCAGCTGCGAAACAGGGGATAGGGAGCAGTACTTC

abundance: many
v_gene: TRBV7-2
len: 14
j_gene: TRBJ2-1
d_gene: .
CDR3aa: CASSLEGVFDEQFF
CDR3nt: TGTGCCAGCAGCTTAGAAGGGGTCTTTGATGAGCAGTTCTTC

abundance: .
v_gene: TRBV7-8
len: 15
j_gene: TRBJ2-7
d_gene: TRBD1
CDR3aa: CASSSGQAGSYEQYF
CDR3nt: TGTGCCAGCAGCTCGGGACAGGCCGGCTCCTACGAGCAGTACTTC

abundance: few
v_gene: TRBV15
len: 14
j_gene: TRBJ1-2
d_gene: .
CDR3aa: CATSSGGDNYGYTF
CDR3nt: TGTGCCACCAGCAGTGGAGGAGATAACTATGGCTACACCTTC

abundance: .
v_gene: TRBV7-6
len: 18
j_gene: TRBJ2-6
d_gene: TRBD1
CDR3aa: CASSLDTQGAAGANVRTF
CDR3nt: TGTGCCAGCAGCTTAGATACACAGGGGGCCGCTGGGGCCAACGTCCGGACTTTC

abundance: .
v_gene: TRBV28
len: 14
j_gene: TRBJ2-7
d_gene: .
CDR3aa: CASSLRDLSYEQYF
CDR3nt: TGTGCCAGCAGCCTCCGGGACCTCTCCTACGAGCAGTACTTT

abundance: .
v_gene: TRBV4-2
len: 15
j_gene: TRBJ2-5
d_gene: TRBD2
CDR3aa: CASSQENVGGGTQYF
CDR3nt: TGTGCCAGCAGCCAAGAAAATGTGGGGGGGGGGACCCAGTACTTC

abundance: .
v_gene: TRBV5-1
len: 13
j_gene: TRBJ2-1
d_gene: .
CDR3aa: CASSSDGRGEQFF
CDR3nt: TGCGCCAGCAGCTCCGATGGCAGGGGTGAGCAGTTCTTC